This paragraph reports one TCR beta chain. These data come from a study of T cells after somatic rescue of genetic block. CDR3 length: 18 amino acids. Germline loops: CDR1 LNHNV, CDR2 YYDKDF (reference sequence). V lost 4 bases and J lost 3, with 24 bases in between. Generated by immunoSEQ multiplex PCR, the TCRdb table keeps only in-frame clones and is missing some. The sample carries tens of thousands of clones, approximately 96% recorded once. This chain connects TRBV15 to TRBJ1-2, with TRBD1 as a possible D gene (6 bases). The specimen was peripheral blood mononuclear cells (PBMCs). This sequence was found in a child less than two years old. The CDR3: CATSTLRVYRALDYGYTF. CDR3 DNA sequence: TGTGCCACCAGCACCCTAAGGGTCTACAGGGCCTTAGACTATGGCTACACCTTC.